The 30 T cell receptor beta chains below all came from one sample that was sequenced in a study of Tregs in tolerant kidney transplant recipients. Sequencing was performed with immunoSEQ multiplex PCR; in TCRdb, only in-frame clones are kept and a portion is missing. The table includes roughly 68,000 clones, around 83% detected once. What was sequenced was CD4+ T cells from blood. The source of these receptors is a human donor in good health.

The rearrangement joins TRBV7-3 to TRBJ1-1, with TRBD1 matching over 9 bases. V lost 4 bases and J lost 1; bases outside the gene matches: 4. This CDR3 comprises 15 residues. Germline V gene lookup returns CDR1 SGHTA and CDR2 FQGTGA. The CDR3 DNA follows: TGTGCCAGCAGCTCCGGGACAGGGTCGAACACTGAAGCTTTCTTT. Encoded protein: CASSSGTGSNTEAFF.

The V and J genes are TRBV7-2 and TRBJ2-1; D uncertain. Germline V gives CDR1 SGHTA, CDR2 FQGNSA. The V end was cut by 5 bases, the J end by 2 bases, with 1 base between. This CDR3 comprises 11 residues. The chain's CDR3 is CASSPYNEQFF. In nucleotides, the CDR3 is TGTGCCAGCAGCCCCTACAATGAGCAGTTCTTC.

V and J are TRBV6-1 and TRBJ1-5; no firm D call. This CDR3 contains 13 residues. CDR1 is MNHNS, CDR2 SASEGT, per germline. V lost 7 bases and J 4 bases, leaving 11 bases between the germline ends. CDR3 DNA: TGTGCCAGCATTGGGCAGATTAATCAGCCCCAGCATTTT. This encodes CASIGQINQPQHF.

This chain joins TRBV7-9 and TRBJ2-3; TRBD2 is a possible D gene (6 bases). Germline CDR1 is SEHNR and CDR2 is FQNEAQ (reference sequence). This CDR3 is built from 16 residues. Trimming stripped 6 bases from V and 0 bases from J, with 16 bases between. The CDR3 loop reads CASSRWGGTSTDTQYF. The CDR3 DNA follows: TGTGCCAGCAGTCGTTGGGGCGGGACTAGCACAGATACGCAGTATTTT. The full variable domain, in which reference TRBV7-9 and TRBJ2-3 provide the parts outside the CDR3, is DTGVSQNPRHKITKRGQNVTFRCDPISEHNRLYWYRQTLGQGPEFLTYFQNEAQLEKSRLLSDRFSAERPKGSFSTLEIQRTEQGDSAMYLCASSRWGGTSTDTQYFGPGTRLTVL.

The chain is built from TRBV18 and TRBJ2-3, with unresolved D. Germline CDR1 KGHSH, CDR2 LQKENI. The CDR3 is 16 residues long. V lost 2 bases and J 2 bases, leaving 14 bases between the germline ends. The CDR3 sequence: CASSPYRSSLTDTQYF. The CDR3 DNA sequence: TGTGCCAGCTCACCATATAGAAGCTCCCTCACAGATACGCAGTATTTT.

This clone was seen just once. The chain is built from TRBV4-1 and TRBJ1-1; D not certain. The CDR3 has 14 amino acids. Germline V gives CDR1 MGHRA, CDR2 YSYEKL. V was trimmed by 0 bases and J by 1 base, leaving 6 bases between them. The CDR3 loop is CASSQDQKNTEAFF. The CDR3 coding sequence is TGCGCCAGCAGCCAAGATCAGAAGAACACTGAAGCTTTCTTT.

The chain employs TRBV27 and TRBJ2-5; D is possibly TRBD1 (6 bases). V was clipped by 3 bases and J by 1 base, with 15 bases between them. Germline CDR1 is MNHEY and CDR2 is SMNVEV (reference sequence). This CDR3 region has 16 residues. The CDR3 sequence is CASSFRGRGVQETQYF. The CDR3, as DNA: TGTGCCAGCAGTTTTAGGGGCAGGGGAGTCCAAGAGACCCAGTACTTC.

This clone was counted a single time. The rearrangement links TRBV9 to TRBJ2-1; tentatively, D is TRBD1 (6 bases). Trimming left V 4 bases short and J 1 base short, with 18 bases between. The CDR3 is 17 residues long. Germline V gives CDR1 SGDLS, CDR2 YYNGEE. The CDR3: CASSPRAGVRSYNEQFF. CDR3 coding DNA: TGTGCCAGCAGCCCCCGAGCAGGGGTCCGGTCCTACAATGAGCAGTTCTTC.

The rearrangement joins TRBV4-2 to TRBJ1-3; weak D call: TRBD1 (5 bases). Germline CDR1 and CDR2: LGHNA and YNFKEQ. Between the trimmed V and J ends, which lost 0 bases and 0 bases, there was a span of 15 bases. This CDR3 has 18 residues. DNA for the CDR3: TGTGCCAGCAGCCAAGAACCTCGAGGCGGGGGCTCTGGAAACACCATATATTTT. Translated, it gives CASSQEPRGGGSGNTIYF.

The table lists this clone with a few counts. The J gene is TRBJ1-1, the V gene TRBV11-2; perhaps TRBD1 as D (5 bases). CDR3 size: 16 residues. V was clipped by 6 bases and J by 1 base, with 18 bases between them. Germline V gene lookup returns CDR1 SGHAT and CDR2 FQNNGV. CDR3 coding DNA: TGTGCCAGCAGACGAGGGGTGGGCGGACGGAACACTGAAGCTTTCTTT. It is translated as CASRRGVGGRNTEAFF. Full variable domain (missing parts from reference TRBV11-2 and TRBJ1-1): EAGVAQSPRYKIIEKRQSVAFWCNPISGHATLYWYQQILGQGPKLLIQFQNNGVVDDSQLPKDRFSAERLKGVDSTLKIQPAKLEDSAVYLCASRRGVGGRNTEAFFGQGTRLTVV.

The chain combines TRBV6-5 with TRBJ1-3; D gene uncertain. Germline CDR1 and CDR2: MNHEY and SVGAGI. The germline V and J ends were trimmed by 5 bases and 0 bases, with 8 bases remaining between them. This CDR3 has 14 residues. In nucleotides, the CDR3 is TGTGCCAGCAGTCCGGAGTCCTCTGGAAACACCATATATTTT. As protein: CASSPESSGNTIYF.

The chain uses TRBV6-1 and TRBJ2-1; possibly TRBD2 for D (5 bases). The CDR3 is 15 residues long. Germline V gives CDR1 MNHNS, CDR2 SASEGT. V lost 3 bases and J lost 4, with 13 bases in between. The CDR3 coding sequence is TGTGCCAGCAGTGAGTGGGCAGCGGCTTACAATGAGCAGTTCTTC. Its protein is CASSEWAAAYNEQFF.

The chain has TRBV30 and TRBJ2-1, with D maybe TRBD2 (6 bases). Germline V CDR1 and CDR2: GTSNPN, SVGIG (reference sequence). Trimming cost V 3 bases and J 5 bases, with 14 bases left between them. CDR3 length equals 14 residues. The CDR3 DNA sequence: TGTGCCTGGAGCTTTGGAGGGGATAACAATGAGCAGTTCTTC. Its translation is CAWSFGGDNNEQFF.

The rearrangement joins TRBV7-9 to TRBJ1-2; 7 bases agree with TRBD1. The ends lost 6 bases at V and 14 bases at J; junction bases unmatched: 12. Per germline, CDR1 SEHNR and CDR2 FQNEAQ (reference sequence). The CDR3 runs 12 residues. The CDR3 nucleotides are TGTGCCAGCAGTAATAGGGACAGCGCCGGGACCTTC. Translation: CASSNRDSAGTF.

The V and J genes are TRBV11-3 and TRBJ2-3; 8 bases align to TRBD2. Germline CDR1 is SGHNT and CDR2 is YENEEA. CDR3 size: 16 residues. V lost 5 bases, J lost 4 bases, and 11 bases stayed unmatched. The CDR3 region has the DNA TGTGCCAGCAGCCCCCGGGAGTCGCGGGAGGCAGATACGCAGTATTTT. Translation: CASSPRESREADTQYF. Combining the CDR3 with reference TRBV11-3 and TRBJ2-3 gives the whole variable domain EAGVVQSPRYKIIEKKQPVAFWCNPISGHNTLYWYLQNLGQGPELLIRYENEEAVDDSQLPKDRFSAERLKGVDSTLKIQPAELGDSAVYLCASSPRESREADTQYFGPGTRLTVL.

This rearrangement joins TRBV7-9 to TRBJ1-2; no clear D gene. Germline CDR1 SEHNR, CDR2 FQNEAQ (reference sequence). This CDR3 has 14 residues. Trimming removed 5 bases from V and 7 bases from J, with 17 bases in between. The DNA for the CDR3 is TGTGCCAGCAGCGCGACCGGGAGAGAGGGTGGCTACACCTTC. Its translation is CASSATGREGGYTF.

The chain couples TRBV30 to TRBJ2-3, with D uncertain. Germline CDR1 is GTSNPN and CDR2 is SVGIG (reference sequence). CDR3 length: 14 residues. Trimming took off 6 bases at V and 9 bases at J, with 22 bases between the two ends. The CDR3 protein is CACHLRADSATQYF. The DNA for the CDR3 is TGTGCCTGCCACCTCCGGGCTGACTCCGCCACGCAGTATTTT.

The rearrangement links TRBV5-4 to TRBJ1-1; 7 bases match TRBD1. Germline lookup yields CDR1 SGHNT and CDR2 YYREEE (reference sequence). This CDR3 region has 15 residues. Trimming removed 6 bases from V and 1 base from J; junction bases left unmatched: 9. CDR3 DNA sequence: TGTGCCAGCAAGACGAGGGACAGATGGAACACTGAAGCTTTCTTT. This encodes CASKTRDRWNTEAFF.

The rearrangement uses TRBV6-1 and TRBJ2-7; either TRBD1 or TRBD2 may supply D (7 bases each). This CDR3 has 14 residues. Germline CDR1 is MNHNS and CDR2 is SASEGT. V lost 4 bases to trimming and J lost 3 bases, with 13 bases between them. The CDR3 coding sequence is TGTGCCAGCAGTGTGAGCGGGACAGTCTACGAGCAGTACTTC. This encodes CASSVSGTVYEQYF.

V gene TRBV7-2 combines with J gene TRBJ1-1, with TRBD1 as a possible D gene (6 bases). V was trimmed by 4 bases and J by 1 base, leaving 13 bases between them. Germline V CDR1 and CDR2: SGHTA, FQGNSA. The CDR3 totals 15 residues. The chain's CDR3 is CASSYLGGANTEAFF. CDR3 DNA: TGTGCCAGCAGCTACCTAGGGGGGGCGAACACTGAAGCTTTCTTT.

This clone was picked up a small number of times. The chain links TRBV18 to TRBJ1-2; D ambiguous. From germline, CDR1 is KGHSH and CDR2 LQKENI. V gave up 3 bases and J gave up 1 base, with 6 bases separating them. The CDR3 is made up of 13 amino acids. CDR3 protein: CASSPYGNYGYTF. CDR3 DNA sequence: TGTGCCAGCTCACCCTATGGTAACTATGGCTACACCTTC.

V gene TRBV5-4 combines with J gene TRBJ1-1, with TRBD1 matching 9 bases. V shed 4 bases, J shed 0 bases, and the junction held 7 bases outside the gene matches. CDR3 length equals 16 residues. Per germline, CDR1 SGHNT and CDR2 YYREEE (reference sequence). The CDR3 reads CASSRIGQGMNTEAFF. In DNA form, the CDR3 reads TGTGCCAGCAGCCGAATTGGACAGGGGATGAACACTGAAGCTTTCTTT.

By sample share, this clone is medium-sized. CDR3 in amino acids: CASSFGLGANNEQFF. The CDR3 DNA is TGCGCCAGCAGCTTTGGACTAGGAGCCAACAATGAGCAGTTCTTC. J is TRBJ2-1 and V is TRBV5-1, with TRBD2 matching over 7 bases. V shed 2 bases, J shed 5 bases, and the junction held 7 bases outside the gene matches. The CDR3 has 15 amino acids. CDR1 and CDR2 from the germline V gene are SGHRS and YFSETQ.

This chain connects TRBV7-2 to TRBJ2-3; D gene unclear. In germline, CDR1 is SGHTA, CDR2 FQGNSA. This CDR3 contains 15 residues. Trimming pared 1 base from V and 1 base from J, leaving 9 bases between. CDR3 in amino acids: CASSLEGYGTDTQYF. CDR3 nucleotides: TGTGCCAGCAGCTTAGAAGGATATGGCACAGATACGCAGTATTTT.

The rearrangement joins TRBV27 to TRBJ2-1; TRBD2 agrees at 7 bases. V shed 6 bases, J shed 10 bases, and the junction held 6 bases outside the gene matches. Germline-derived CDR1 and CDR2 are MNHEY and SMNVEV (reference sequence). CDR3 length equals 12 residues. CDR3 bases: TGTGCCAGCAGCTGGGGGGGAGGAGAGCAGTTCTTC. It encodes CASSWGGGEQFF.

This sequence joins TRBV5-4 and TRBJ2-7, with D unresolved. The CDR3 loop spans 13 amino acids. Germline CDR1 SGHNT, CDR2 YYREEE (reference sequence). Trimming took off 1 base at V and 8 bases at J, with 13 bases between the two ends. CDR3 sequence reads: CASSLFVESKQYF. The DNA of the CDR3 is TGTGCCAGCAGCTTGTTCGTGGAGTCGAAGCAGTACTTC. Using reference TRBV5-4 and TRBJ2-7 for the parts outside the CDR3, the full variable domain is ETGVTQSPTHLIKTRGQQVTLRCSSQSGHNTVSWYQQALGQGPQFIFQYYREEENGRGNFPPRFSGLQFPNYSSELNVNALELDDSALYLCASSLFVESKQYFGPGTRLTVT.

The chain couples TRBV2 to TRBJ1-1; D remains ambiguous. The V and J ends lost 6 bases and 3 bases respectively, with 5 bases between them. The CDR3 has 11 residues. From germline, CDR1 is SNHLY and CDR2 FYNNEI. The CDR3 nucleotides read TGTGCCAGCAGGCGGGACACTGAAGCTTTCTTT. Its translation is CASRRDTEAFF.

The J gene is TRBJ2-1, the V gene TRBV19, with TRBD2 identical over 11 bases. The V segment lost 3 bases and the J segment 7 bases; nucleotides outside the gene matches: 8. This CDR3 has 16 amino acids. In germline, CDR1 is LNHDA, CDR2 SQIVND (reference sequence). In DNA, the CDR3 is TGTGCCAGTAGTATCCTTAGCGGGGGGGCGGGAAATGAGCAGTTCTTC. Residues: CASSILSGGAGNEQFF. Supplemented by reference TRBV19 and TRBJ2-1, the full variable domain reads DGGITQSPKYLFRKEGQNVTLSCEQNLNHDAMYWYRQDPGQGLRLIYYSQIVNDFQKGDIAEGYSVSREKKESFPLTVTSAQKNPTAFYLCASSILSGGAGNEQFFGPGTRLTVL.

V gene TRBV18 combines with J gene TRBJ1-6; D remains unclear. V was trimmed by 0 bases and J by 8 bases, leaving 14 bases between them. Germline-derived CDR1 and CDR2 are KGHSH and LQKENI. The CDR3 runs 16 residues. This CDR3 is CASSPPFGNYYSPLHF. The CDR3, as DNA: TGTGCCAGCTCACCACCGTTCGGGAATTATTATTCACCCCTCCACTTT.

The genes are TRBV7-3 and TRBJ2-1; 12 positions match TRBD2. V trimming: 6 bases; J trimming: 9 bases; junction bases outside the gene matches: 15. Germline V gene data show CDR1 as SGHTA and CDR2 as FQGTGA. The CDR3 extends over 17 amino acids. The CDR3 bases are TGTGCCAGCAGTCAAAACCCTAGCGGGGGGGCCTTAGGTGAGCAGTTCTTC. As protein: CASSQNPSGGALGEQFF.